These T cell receptor beta chains were read from a single sample in a study of blood T cell repertoires in COVID-19. Assay used: immunoSEQ multiplex PCR; TCRdb lists only in-frame clones, some missing. The sample shows over 90,000 clones, 60% to 80% of them seen only once. Sequenced sample: peripheral blood. All receptors come from a man in his 60s with active or convalescent COVID-19. The CDR3 runs from the conserved cysteine through the conserved F or W. A D gene is named only where the DNA matches it firmly. Expanded clones get a size class; other rows say once, few or many, or leave the size out.

d_call	v_call	clone_size	j_call	cdr3_aa	cdr3_nt
TRBD1	TRBV19	.	TRBJ2-1	CASSGRQGASYNEQFF	TGTGCCAGTAGTGGCCGGCAGGGGGCCTCCTACAATGAGCAGTTCTTC
.	TRBV28	few	TRBJ2-5	CASSLFGSRETQYF	TGTGCCAGCAGTTTATTCGGGTCTCGGGAGACCCAGTACTTC
.	TRBV12-3/TRBV12-4	.	TRBJ1-2	CASSSIVNYGYTF	TGTGCCAGCAGTTCCATAGTTAACTATGGCTACACCTTC
.	TRBV10-2	.	TRBJ2-7	CASSEYRGSYEQYF	TGCGCCAGCAGTGAGTATCGGGGCTCCTACGAGCAGTACTTC
.	TRBV4-1	few	TRBJ2-4	CASATGAILAKNIQYF	TGCGCCAGCGCAACTGGAGCAATACTAGCCAAAAACATTCAGTACTTC
.	TRBV2	.	TRBJ1-1	CASSKEGTEAFF	TGTGCTAGCAGCAAGGAGGGAACTGAAGCTTTCTTT
.	TRBV19	.	TRBJ2-6	CASSMGREAYGANVLTF	TGTGCCAGTAGTATGGGCAGGGAGGCGTATGGGGCCAACGTCCTGACTTTC
.	TRBV29-1	once	TRBJ1-1	CSVIQGTTEAFF	TGCAGCGTTATACAGGGAACAACTGAAGCTTTCTTT
TRBD2	TRBV19	.	TRBJ2-3	CASSMGLAGADTQYF	TGTGCCAGTAGTATGGGGCTAGCGGGAGCAGATACGCAGTATTTT
TRBD2	TRBV3-1/TRBV3-2	medium-sized	TRBJ2-1	CASSPSRVAGPYNEQFF	TGTGCCAGCAGCCCGAGTCGAGTAGCGGGGCCATACAATGAGCAGTTCTTC
TRBD1	TRBV6-2/TRBV6-3	.	TRBJ1-5	CASSRRDRGRNQPQHF	TGTGCCAGCAGTCGGCGGGACAGGGGAAGGAATCAGCCCCAGCATTTT
.	TRBV7-3	many	TRBJ2-1	CASSPAGDREQFF	TGTGCCAGCAGCCCCGCCGGGGATCGCGAGCAGTTCTTC
.	TRBV27	.	TRBJ1-1	CASSLGRTMNTEAFF	TGTGCCAGCAGCCTAGGACGGACAATGAACACTGAAGCTTTCTTT
TRBD1	TRBV5-5	.	TRBJ2-3	CASSFSPGQGGSPDTQYF	TGTGCCAGCAGCTTCTCCCCGGGACAGGGGGGAAGCCCAGATACGCAGTATTTT
.	TRBV9	.	TRBJ2-7	CASSPLTDSYEQYF	TGTGCCAGCAGCCCCTTAACAGATAGCTACGAGCAGTACTTC
.	TRBV7-2	.	TRBJ2-3	CASSSQGLGRGYTQYF	TGTGCCAGCAGCTCTCAGGGGTTAGGGAGAGGTTATACGCAGTATTTT
.	TRBV5-4	.	TRBJ1-6	CASSRDSGVSPLHF	TGTGCCAGCAGCCGCGACAGCGGGGTCTCACCCCTCCACTTT
TRBD2	TRBV4-1	.	TRBJ2-7	CASSPLGLAGEQYF	TGCGCCAGCAGCCCCTTGGGACTAGCGGGAGAGCAGTACTTC
TRBD1	TRBV5-6	.	TRBJ2-1	CASSQNRGSSYNEQFF	TGTGCCAGCAGCCAAAACAGGGGCAGCTCCTACAATGAGCAGTTCTTC
TRBD2	TRBV28	few	TRBJ2-1	CASCKGWGTSGRHEQFF	TGTGCCAGCTGTAAGGGGTGGGGGACTAGCGGGAGACATGAGCAGTTCTTC
.	TRBV27	few	TRBJ2-7	CASSPSTGYEQYF	TGTGCCAGCAGTCCCTCAACGGGCTACGAGCAGTACTTC
TRBD1	TRBV5-1	few	TRBJ1-2	CASSSDPGTAYGYTF	TGCGCCAGCAGCTCCGACCCCGGGACAGCCTATGGCTACACCTTC
TRBD2	TRBV2	.	TRBJ2-3	CASRSSGRAGDTQYF	TGTGCCAGCAGATCGAGCGGGAGGGCTGGCGATACGCAGTATTTT
.	TRBV30	.	TRBJ2-5	CAWGRGLPGAQYF	TGTGCCTGGGGACGGGGCCTGCCGGGGGCCCAGTACTTC
.	TRBV5-8	.	TRBJ1-1	CASSLAAGTEAFF	TGTGCCAGCAGCTTGGCCGCGGGTACTGAAGCTTTCTTT
TRBD1	TRBV3-1/TRBV3-2	.	TRBJ2-5	CASSQGSLLAGGKETQYF	TGTGCCAGCAGCCAAGGGTCCCTTTTGGCAGGGGGAAAAGAGACCCAGTACTTC
TRBD2	TRBV4-3	many	TRBJ2-1	CASSQVDGSGHVF	TGCGCCAGCAGCCAAGTTGACGGTAGCGGGCACGTCTTC
TRBD2	TRBV12-3/TRBV12-4	few	TRBJ2-2	CASRVAGAGELFF	TGTGCCAGCAGGGTAGCGGGAGCCGGGGAGCTGTTTTTT
.	TRBV11-3	once	TRBJ2-3	CASSPRGRSGDTQYF	TGTGCCAGCAGCCCACGGGGGAGGAGCGGAGATACGCAGTATTTT
TRBD2	TRBV5-4	.	TRBJ2-5	CASSPAWTSGSKETQYF	TGTGCCAGCAGCCCCGCTTGGACTAGCGGGAGTAAGGAGACCCAGTACTTC
TRBD1	TRBV18	.	TRBJ1-6	CASSLTGGQENSPLHF	TGTGCCAGCTCACTGACAGGGGGCCAGGAGAATTCACCCCTCCACTTT
.	TRBV7-6	.	TRBJ1-3	CASSPGPSGNTIYF	TGTGCCAGCAGCCCAGGGCCCTCTGGAAACACCATATATTTT
.	TRBV5-1	.	TRBJ1-1	CASRTDPGGYEAFF	TGCGCCAGCAGAACCGATCCGGGGGGGTATGAAGCTTTCTTT
.	TRBV29-1	.	TRBJ1-2	CSVEVDRLRSYGYTF	TGCAGCGTTGAAGTAGACAGGCTCCGCTCCTATGGCTACACCTTC
.	TRBV2	.	TRBJ2-3	CASSGAGAGDTQYF	TGTGCCAGCAGTGGGGCAGGCGCAGGGGATACGCAGTATTTT
TRBD1	TRBV19	.	TRBJ1-1	CASRDRAAPNTEAFF	TGTGCCAGTAGAGACAGGGCCGCGCCTAACACTGAAGCTTTCTTT
TRBD1	TRBV7-2	few	TRBJ2-5	CASDRELQETQYF	TGTGCCAGCGACAGGGAATTGCAAGAGACCCAGTACTTC
.	TRBV7-2	.	TRBJ2-1	CASSLAGAQGVF	TGTGCCAGCAGCTTAGCAGGGGCGCAAGGAGTCTTC